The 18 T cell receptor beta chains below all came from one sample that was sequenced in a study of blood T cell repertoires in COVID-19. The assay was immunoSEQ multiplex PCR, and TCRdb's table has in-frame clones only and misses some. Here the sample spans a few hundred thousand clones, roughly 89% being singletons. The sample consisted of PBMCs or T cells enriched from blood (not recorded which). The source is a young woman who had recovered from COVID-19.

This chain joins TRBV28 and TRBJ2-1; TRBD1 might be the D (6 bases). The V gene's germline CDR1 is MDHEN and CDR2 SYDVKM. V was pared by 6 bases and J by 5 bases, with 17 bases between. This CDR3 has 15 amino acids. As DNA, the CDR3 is TGTGCCAGCAGCGGGTGGACAGACTTTAACAATGAGCAGTTCTTC. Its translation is CASSGWTDFNNEQFF.

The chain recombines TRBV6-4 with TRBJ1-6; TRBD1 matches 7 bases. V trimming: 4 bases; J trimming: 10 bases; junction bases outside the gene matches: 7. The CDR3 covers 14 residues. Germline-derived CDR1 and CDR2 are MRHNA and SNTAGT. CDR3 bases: TGTGCCAGCAGTGCGACAGGGTCGGAGTCACCCCTCCACTTT. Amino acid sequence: CASSATGSESPLHF.

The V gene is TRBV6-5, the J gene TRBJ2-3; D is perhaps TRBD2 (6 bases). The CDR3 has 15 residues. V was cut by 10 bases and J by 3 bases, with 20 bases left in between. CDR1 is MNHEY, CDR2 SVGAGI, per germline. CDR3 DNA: TGTGCCACCCTCGTCCAGGAGGGGAGAACAGATACGCAGTATTTT. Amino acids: CATLVQEGRTDTQYF.

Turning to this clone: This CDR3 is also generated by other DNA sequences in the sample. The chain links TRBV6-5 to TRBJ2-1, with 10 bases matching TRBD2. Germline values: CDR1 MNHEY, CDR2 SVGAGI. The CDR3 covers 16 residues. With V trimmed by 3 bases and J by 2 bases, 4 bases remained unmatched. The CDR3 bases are TGTGCCAGCAGTTATCGGACTAGCGGTGCCTACAATGAGCAGTTCTTC. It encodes CASSYRTSGAYNEQFF.

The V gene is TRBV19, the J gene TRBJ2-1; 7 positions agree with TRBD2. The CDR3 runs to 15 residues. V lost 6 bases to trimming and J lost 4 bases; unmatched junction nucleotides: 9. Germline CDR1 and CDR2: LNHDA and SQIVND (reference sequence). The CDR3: CASRPAGPNYNEQFF. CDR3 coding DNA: TGTGCCAGTAGACCAGCGGGGCCGAATTACAATGAGCAGTTCTTC.

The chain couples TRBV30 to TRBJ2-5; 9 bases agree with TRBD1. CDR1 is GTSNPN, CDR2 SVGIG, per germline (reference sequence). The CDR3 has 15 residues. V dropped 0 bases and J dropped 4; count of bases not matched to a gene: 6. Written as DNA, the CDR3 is TGTGCCTGGAGTGTAATTGGGACAGGGCGAGAGACCCAGTACTTC. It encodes CAWSVIGTGRETQYF.

CDR3 loop: CASSETSANEQFF. CDR3 nucleotides: TGTGCCAGCAGTGAAACTAGTGCCAATGAGCAGTTCTTC. This chain uses TRBV6-1 with TRBJ2-1; possibly TRBD2 for D (5 bases). Looked up from germline, CDR1 is MNHNS and CDR2 is SASEGT. The CDR3 covers 13 residues. The V gene lost 2 bases and the J gene lost 6 bases, with 8 bases spanning the gap.

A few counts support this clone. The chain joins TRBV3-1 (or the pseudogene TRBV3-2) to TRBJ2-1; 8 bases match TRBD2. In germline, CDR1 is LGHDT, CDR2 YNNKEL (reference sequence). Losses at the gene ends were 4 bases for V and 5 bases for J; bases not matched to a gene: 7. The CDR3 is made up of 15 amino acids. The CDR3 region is CASSRVTSGHNEQFF. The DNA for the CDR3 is TGTGCCAGCAGCCGAGTCACTAGCGGACACAATGAGCAGTTCTTC.

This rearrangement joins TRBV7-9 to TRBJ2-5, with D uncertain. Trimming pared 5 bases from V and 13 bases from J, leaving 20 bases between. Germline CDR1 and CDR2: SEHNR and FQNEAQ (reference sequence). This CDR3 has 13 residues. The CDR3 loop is CASSTARTEFLYF. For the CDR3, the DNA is TGTGCCAGCAGCACCGCCAGAACGGAGTTTCTGTACTTC.

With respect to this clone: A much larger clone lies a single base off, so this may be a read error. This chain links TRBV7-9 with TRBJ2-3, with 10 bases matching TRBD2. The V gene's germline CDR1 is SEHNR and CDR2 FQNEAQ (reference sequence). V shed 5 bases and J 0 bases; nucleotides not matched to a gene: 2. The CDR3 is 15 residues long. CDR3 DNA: TGTGCCAGCAGCGAGACTAGCGGGAGCACAGATACGCAGTATTTT. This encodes CASSETSGSTDTQYF.

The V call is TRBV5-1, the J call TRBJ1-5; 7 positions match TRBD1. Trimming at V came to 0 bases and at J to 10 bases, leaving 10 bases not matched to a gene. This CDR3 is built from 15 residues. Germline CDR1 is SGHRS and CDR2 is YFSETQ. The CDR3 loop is CASSLVGGQSSPQHF. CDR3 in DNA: TGCGCCAGCAGCTTGGTGGGGGGACAGTCTTCTCCCCAGCATTTT.

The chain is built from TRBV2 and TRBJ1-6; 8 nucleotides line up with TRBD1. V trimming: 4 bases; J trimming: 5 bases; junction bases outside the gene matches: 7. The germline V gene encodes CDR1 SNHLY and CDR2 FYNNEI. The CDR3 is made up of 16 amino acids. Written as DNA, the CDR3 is TGTGCCAGCAGTGGTCAGGGGGCTGCAAATAATTCACCCCTCCACTTT. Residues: CASSGQGAANNSPLHF.

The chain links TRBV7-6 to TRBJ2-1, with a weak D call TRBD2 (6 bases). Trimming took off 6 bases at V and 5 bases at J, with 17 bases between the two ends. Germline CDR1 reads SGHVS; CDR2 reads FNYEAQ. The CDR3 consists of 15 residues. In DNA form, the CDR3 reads TGTGCCAGCAGATCCTCAGCGGGCCCGAACAATGAGCAGTTCTTC. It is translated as CASRSSAGPNNEQFF.

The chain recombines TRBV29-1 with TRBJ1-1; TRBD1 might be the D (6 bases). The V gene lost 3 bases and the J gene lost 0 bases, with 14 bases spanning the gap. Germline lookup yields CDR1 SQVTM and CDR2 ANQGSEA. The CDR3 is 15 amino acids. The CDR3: CSVDSRGAMNTEAFF. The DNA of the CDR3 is TGCAGCGTTGATAGCAGGGGCGCCATGAACACTGAAGCTTTCTTT.

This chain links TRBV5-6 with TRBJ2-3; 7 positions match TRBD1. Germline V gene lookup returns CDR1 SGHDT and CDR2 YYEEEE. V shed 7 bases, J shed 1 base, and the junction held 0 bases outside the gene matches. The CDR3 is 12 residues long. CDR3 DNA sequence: TGTGCCAGCGACAGGGGCACAGATACGCAGTATTTT. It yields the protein CASDRGTDTQYF.

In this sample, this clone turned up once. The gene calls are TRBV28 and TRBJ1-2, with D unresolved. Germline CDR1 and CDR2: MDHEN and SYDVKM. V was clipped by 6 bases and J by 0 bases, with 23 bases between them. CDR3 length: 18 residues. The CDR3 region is CASRTYSHPKGANYGYTF. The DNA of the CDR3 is TGTGCCAGCAGGACCTACTCACACCCGAAAGGAGCTAACTATGGCTACACCTTC.

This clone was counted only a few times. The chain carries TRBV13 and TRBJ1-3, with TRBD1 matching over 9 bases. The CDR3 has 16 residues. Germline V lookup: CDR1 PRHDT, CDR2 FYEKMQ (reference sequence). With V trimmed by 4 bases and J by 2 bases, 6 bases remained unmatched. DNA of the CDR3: TGTGCCAGCAGCTCCAGGACAGGGGCCCCTGGAAACACCATATATTTT. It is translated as CASSSRTGAPGNTIYF.

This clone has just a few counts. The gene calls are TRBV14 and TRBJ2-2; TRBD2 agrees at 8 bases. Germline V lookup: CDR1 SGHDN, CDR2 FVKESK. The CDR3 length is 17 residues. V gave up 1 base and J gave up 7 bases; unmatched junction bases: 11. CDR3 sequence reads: CASSQGSGTRRDGELFF. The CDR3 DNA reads TGTGCCAGCAGCCAAGGTAGCGGGACCCGGAGGGACGGGGAGCTGTTTTTT.